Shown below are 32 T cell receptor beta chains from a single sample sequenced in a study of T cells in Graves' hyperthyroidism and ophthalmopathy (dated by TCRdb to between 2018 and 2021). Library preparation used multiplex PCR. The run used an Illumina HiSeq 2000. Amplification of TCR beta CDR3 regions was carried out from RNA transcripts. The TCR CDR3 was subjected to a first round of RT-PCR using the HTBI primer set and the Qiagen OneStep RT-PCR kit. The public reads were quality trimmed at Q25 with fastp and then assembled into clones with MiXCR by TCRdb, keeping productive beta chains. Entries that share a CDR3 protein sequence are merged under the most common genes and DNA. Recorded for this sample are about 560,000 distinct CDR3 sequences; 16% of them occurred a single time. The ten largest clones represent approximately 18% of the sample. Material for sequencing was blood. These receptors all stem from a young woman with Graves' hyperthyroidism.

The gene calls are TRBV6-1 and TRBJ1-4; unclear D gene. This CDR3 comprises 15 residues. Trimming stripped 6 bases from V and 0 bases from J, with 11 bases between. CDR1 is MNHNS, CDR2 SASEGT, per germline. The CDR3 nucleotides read TGTGCCAGCAGGCCTGAGTTAGCAACTAATGAAAAACTGTTTTTT. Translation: CASRPELATNEKLFF.

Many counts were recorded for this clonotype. As DNA, the CDR3 is TGTGCCAGCAGTTTTGTACAGGGGAACGAGCAGTACTTC. It yields the protein CASSFVQGNEQYF. V usage is TRBV12-3 or TRBV12-4 and J usage is TRBJ2-7, with 7 nucleotides matching TRBD1. The CDR3 totals 13 residues. The V gene end was trimmed by 3 bases and the J gene end by 5 bases; junction bases not matched to a gene: 4.

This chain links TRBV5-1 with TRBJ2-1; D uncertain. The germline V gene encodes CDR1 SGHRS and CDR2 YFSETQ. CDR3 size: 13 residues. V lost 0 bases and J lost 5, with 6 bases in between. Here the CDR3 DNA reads TGCGCCAGCAGCTTGGAGCCCGACAATGAGCAGTTCTTC. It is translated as CASSLEPDNEQFF.

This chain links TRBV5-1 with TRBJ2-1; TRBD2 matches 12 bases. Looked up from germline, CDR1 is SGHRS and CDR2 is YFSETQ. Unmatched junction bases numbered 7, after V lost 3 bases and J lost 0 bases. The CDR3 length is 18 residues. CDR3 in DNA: TGCGCCAGCAGCTCGACTAGCGGGGGTCCGAGCTCCTACAATGAGCAGTTCTTC. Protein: CASSSTSGGPSSYNEQFF. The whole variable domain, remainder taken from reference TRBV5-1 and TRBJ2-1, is KAGVTQTPRYLIKTRGQQVTLSCSPISGHRSVSWYQQTPGQGLQFLFEYFSETQRNKGNFPGRFSGRQFSNSRSEMNVSTLELGDSALYLCASSSTSGGPSSYNEQFFGPGTRLTVL.

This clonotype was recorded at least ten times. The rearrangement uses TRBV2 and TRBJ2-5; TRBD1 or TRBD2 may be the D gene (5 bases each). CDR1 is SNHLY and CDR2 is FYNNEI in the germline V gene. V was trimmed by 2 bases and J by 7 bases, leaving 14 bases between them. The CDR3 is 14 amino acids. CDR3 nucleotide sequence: TGTGCCAGCAGTGAACGGGGCGAGGTGGTGACCCAGTACTTC. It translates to CASSERGEVVTQYF. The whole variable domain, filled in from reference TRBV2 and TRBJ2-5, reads EPEVTQTPSHQVTQMGQEVILRCVPISNHLYFYWYRQILGQKVEFLVSFYNNEISEKSEIFDDQFSVERPDGSNFTLKIRSTKLEDSAMYFCASSERGEVVTQYFGPGTRLLVL.

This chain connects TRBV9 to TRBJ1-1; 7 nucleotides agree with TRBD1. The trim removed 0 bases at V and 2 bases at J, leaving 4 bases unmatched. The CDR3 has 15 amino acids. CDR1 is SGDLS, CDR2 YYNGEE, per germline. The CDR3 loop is CASSVEQGLNTEAFF. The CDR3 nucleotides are TGTGCCAGCAGCGTAGAACAGGGGCTAAACACTGAAGCTTTCTTT. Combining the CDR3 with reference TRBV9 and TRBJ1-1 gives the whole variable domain DSGVTQTPKHLITATGQRVTLRCSPRSGDLSVYWYQQSLDQGLQFLIQYYNGEERAKGNILERFSAQQFPDLHSELNLSSLELGDSALYFCASSVEQGLNTEAFFGQGTRLTVV.

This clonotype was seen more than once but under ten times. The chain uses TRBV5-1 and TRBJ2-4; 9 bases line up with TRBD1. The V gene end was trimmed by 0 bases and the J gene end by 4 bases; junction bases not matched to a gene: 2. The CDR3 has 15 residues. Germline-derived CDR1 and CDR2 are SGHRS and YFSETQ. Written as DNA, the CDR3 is TGCGCCAGCAGCTTGGAAGGGACAGGGAAAAACATTCAGTACTTC. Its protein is CASSLEGTGKNIQYF.

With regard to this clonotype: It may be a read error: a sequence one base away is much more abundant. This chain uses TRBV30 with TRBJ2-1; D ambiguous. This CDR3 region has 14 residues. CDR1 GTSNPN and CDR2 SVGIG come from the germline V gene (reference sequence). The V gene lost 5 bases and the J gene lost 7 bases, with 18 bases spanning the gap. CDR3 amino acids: CAWELLVVQNEQFF. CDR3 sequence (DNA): TGTGCCTGGGAGCTCCTAGTGGTTCAGAATGAGCAGTTCTTC. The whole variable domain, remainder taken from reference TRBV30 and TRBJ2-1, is SQTIHQWPATLVQPVGSPLSLECTVEGTSNPNLYWYRQAAGRGLQLLFYSVGIGQISSEVPQNLSASRPQDRQFILSSKKLLLSDSGFYLCAWELLVVQNEQFFGPGTRLTVL.

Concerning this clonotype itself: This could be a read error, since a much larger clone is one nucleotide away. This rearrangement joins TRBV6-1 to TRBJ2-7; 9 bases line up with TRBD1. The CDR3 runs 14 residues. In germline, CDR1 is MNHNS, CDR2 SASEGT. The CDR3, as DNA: TGTGCCAACAGTGCCGGGACAGGGTACTACGAGCAGTACTTC. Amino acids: CANSAGTGYYEQYF.

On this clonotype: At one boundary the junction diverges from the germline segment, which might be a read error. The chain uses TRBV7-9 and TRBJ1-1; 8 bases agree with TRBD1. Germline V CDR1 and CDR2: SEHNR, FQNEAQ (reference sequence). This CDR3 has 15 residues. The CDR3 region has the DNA TGTGCCAGCAGCTTAAGACAGGGGATGAACACTGAAGCTCTCTTT. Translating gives CASSLRQGMNTEALF.

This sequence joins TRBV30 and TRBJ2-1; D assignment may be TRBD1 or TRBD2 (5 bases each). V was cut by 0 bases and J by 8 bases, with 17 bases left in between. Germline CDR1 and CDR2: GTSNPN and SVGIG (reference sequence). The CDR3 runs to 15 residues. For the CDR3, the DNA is TGTGCCTGGAGTGTACAGTCTAGGGGACGGGATGAGCAGTTCTTC. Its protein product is CAWSVQSRGRDEQFF. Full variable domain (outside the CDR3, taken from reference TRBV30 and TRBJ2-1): SQTIHQWPATLVQPVGSPLSLECTVEGTSNPNLYWYRQAAGRGLQLLFYSVGIGQISSEVPQNLSASRPQDRQFILSSKKLLLSDSGFYLCAWSVQSRGRDEQFFGPGTRLTVL.

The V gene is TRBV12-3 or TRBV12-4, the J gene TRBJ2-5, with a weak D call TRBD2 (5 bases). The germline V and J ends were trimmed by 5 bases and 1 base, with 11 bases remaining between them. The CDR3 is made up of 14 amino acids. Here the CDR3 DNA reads TGTGCCAGCAGTACCCTAGCCCCCCAAGAGACCCAGTACTTC. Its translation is CASSTLAPQETQYF.

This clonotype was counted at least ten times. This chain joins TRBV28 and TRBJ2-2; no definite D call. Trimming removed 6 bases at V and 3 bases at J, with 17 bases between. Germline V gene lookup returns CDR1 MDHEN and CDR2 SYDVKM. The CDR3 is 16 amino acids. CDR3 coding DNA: TGTGCCAGCAGCCCGAGGCCAGCGCTTTACACCGGGGAGCTGTTTTTT. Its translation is CASSPRPALYTGELFF.

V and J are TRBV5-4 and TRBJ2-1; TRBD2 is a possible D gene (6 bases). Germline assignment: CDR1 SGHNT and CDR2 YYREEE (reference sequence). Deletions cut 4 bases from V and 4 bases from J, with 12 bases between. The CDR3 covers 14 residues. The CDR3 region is CASSPGTRYNEQFF. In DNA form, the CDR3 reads TGTGCCAGCAGCCCCGGGACTCGATACAATGAGCAGTTCTTC.

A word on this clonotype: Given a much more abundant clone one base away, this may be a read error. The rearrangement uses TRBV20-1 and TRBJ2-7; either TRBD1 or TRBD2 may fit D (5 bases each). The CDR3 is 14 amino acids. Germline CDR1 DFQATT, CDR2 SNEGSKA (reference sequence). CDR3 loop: CSARDTGGAYELYF. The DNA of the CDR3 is TGCAGTGCTAGAGATACTGGGGGAGCCTACGAGCTGTACTTC.

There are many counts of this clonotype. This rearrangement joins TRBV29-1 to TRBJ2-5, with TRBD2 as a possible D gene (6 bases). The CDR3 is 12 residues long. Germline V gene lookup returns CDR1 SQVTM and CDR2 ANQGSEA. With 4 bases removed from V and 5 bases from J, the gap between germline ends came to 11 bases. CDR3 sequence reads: CSVVLGRETQYF. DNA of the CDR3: TGCAGCGTTGTGCTGGGGAGGGAGACCCAGTACTTC.

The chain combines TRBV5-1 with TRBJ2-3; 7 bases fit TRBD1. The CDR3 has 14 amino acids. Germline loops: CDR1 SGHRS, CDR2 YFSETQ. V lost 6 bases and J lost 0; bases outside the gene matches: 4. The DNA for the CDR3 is TGCGCCAGCACCCGGGACAGTAGCACAGATACGCAGTATTTT. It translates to CASTRDSSTDTQYF.

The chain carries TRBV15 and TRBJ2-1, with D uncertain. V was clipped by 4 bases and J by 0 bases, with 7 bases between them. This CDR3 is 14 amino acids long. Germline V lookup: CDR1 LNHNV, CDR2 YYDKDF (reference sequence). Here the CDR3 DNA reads TGTGCCACCAGCATCCCGAGCTCCTACAATGAGCAGTTCTTC. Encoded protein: CATSIPSSYNEQFF.

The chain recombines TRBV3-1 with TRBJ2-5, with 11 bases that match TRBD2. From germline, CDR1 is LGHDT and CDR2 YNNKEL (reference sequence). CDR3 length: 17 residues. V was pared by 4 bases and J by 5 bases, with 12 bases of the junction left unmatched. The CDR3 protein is CASSPKKVAGGPETQYF. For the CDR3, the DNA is TGTGCCAGCAGCCCCAAAAAGGTAGCGGGAGGGCCGGAGACCCAGTACTTC.

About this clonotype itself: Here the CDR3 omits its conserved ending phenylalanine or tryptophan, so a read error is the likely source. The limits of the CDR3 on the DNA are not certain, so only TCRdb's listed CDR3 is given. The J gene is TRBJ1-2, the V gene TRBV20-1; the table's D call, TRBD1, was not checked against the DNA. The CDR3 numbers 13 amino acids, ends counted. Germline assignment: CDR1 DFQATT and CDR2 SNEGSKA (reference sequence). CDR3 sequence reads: CSAKDRGNYGHTS.

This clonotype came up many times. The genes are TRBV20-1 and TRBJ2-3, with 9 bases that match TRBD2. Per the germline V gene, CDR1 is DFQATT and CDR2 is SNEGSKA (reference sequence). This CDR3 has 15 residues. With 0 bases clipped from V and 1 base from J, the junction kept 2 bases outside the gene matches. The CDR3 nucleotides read TGCAGTGCTAGAGATCTAGCGGGGCGCACAGATACGCAGTATTTT. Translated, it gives CSARDLAGRTDTQYF.

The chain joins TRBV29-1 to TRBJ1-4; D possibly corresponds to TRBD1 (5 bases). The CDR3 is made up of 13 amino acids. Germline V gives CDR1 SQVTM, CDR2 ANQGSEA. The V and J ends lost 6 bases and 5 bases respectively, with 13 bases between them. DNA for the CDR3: TGCAGCGTCGCCCCAGGGAGAAATGAAAAACTGTTTTTT. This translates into CSVAPGRNEKLFF.

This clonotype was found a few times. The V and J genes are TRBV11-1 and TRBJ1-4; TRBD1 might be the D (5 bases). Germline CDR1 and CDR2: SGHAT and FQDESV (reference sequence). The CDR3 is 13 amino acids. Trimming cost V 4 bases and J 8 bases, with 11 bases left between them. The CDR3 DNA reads TGTGCCAGCAGCTCGACAGTAGGGGAAAAACTGTTTTTT. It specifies CASSSTVGEKLFF. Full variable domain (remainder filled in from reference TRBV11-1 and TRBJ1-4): EAEVAQSPRYKITEKSQAVAFWCDPISGHATLYWYRQILGQGPELLVQFQDESVVDDSQLPKDRFSAERLKGVDSTLKIQPAELGDSAMYLCASSSTVGEKLFFGSGTQLSVL.

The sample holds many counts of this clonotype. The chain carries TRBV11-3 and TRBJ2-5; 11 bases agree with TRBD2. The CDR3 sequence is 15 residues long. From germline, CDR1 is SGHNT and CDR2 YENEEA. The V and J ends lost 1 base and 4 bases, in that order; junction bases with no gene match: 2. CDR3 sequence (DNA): TGTGCCAGCAGCTTAGGGACTAGCGGGCGAGAGACCCAGTACTTC. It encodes CASSLGTSGRETQYF.

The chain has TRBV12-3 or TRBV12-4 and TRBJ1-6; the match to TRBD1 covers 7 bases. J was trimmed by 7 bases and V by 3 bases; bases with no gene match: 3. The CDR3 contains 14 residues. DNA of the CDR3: TGTGCCAGCAGTTTTCAGGGGGTCAATTCACCCCTCCACTTT. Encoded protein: CASSFQGVNSPLHF.

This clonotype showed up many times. In nucleotides, the CDR3 is TGCAGTGCTACGGGACTAGCGGTCTCCTACGAGCAGTACTTC. This codes for CSATGLAVSYEQYF. The V gene is TRBV20-1, the J gene TRBJ2-7; 11 positions agree with TRBD2. The CDR3 contains 14 residues. Germline V gene lookup returns CDR1 DFQATT and CDR2 SNEGSKA (reference sequence). The V and J ends lost 4 bases and 0 bases, in that order; junction bases with no gene match: 2.

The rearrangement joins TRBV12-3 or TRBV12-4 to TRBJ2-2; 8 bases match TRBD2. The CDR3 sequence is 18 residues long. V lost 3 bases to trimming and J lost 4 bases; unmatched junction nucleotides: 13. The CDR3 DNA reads TGTGCCAGCAGTTTTTCGTCGGGAGGGCCTGTACGCACCGGGGAGCTGTTTTTT. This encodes CASSFSSGGPVRTGELFF.

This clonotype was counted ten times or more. CDR3 DNA: TGTGCCAGCAGCTTACCCTCCCACTACGAGCAGTACTTC. It is translated as CASSLPSHYEQYF. V is TRBV11-2 and J is TRBJ2-7; D is undetermined. Trimming cost V 2 bases and J 3 bases, with 8 bases left between them. The CDR3 loop spans 13 amino acids. Germline V gene sequence: CDR1 SGHAT, CDR2 FQNNGV.

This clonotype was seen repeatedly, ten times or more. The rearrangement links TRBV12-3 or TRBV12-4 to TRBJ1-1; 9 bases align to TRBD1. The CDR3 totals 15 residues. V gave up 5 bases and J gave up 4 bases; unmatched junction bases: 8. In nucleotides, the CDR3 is TGTGCCAGCAGTCCGCACGGGACAGGGAGCACTGAAGCTTTCTTT. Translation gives CASSPHGTGSTEAFF.

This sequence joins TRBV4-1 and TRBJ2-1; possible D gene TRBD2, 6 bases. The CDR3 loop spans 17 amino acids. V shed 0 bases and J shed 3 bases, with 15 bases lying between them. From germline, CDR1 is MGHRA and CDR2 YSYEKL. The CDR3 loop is CASSQELAATHYNEQFF. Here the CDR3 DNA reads TGCGCCAGCAGCCAAGAGTTAGCGGCTACCCACTACAATGAGCAGTTCTTC.

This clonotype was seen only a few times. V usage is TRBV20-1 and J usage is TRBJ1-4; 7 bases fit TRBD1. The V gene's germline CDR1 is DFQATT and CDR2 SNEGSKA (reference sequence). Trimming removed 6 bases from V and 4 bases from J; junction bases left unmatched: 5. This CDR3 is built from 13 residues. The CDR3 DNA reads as TGCAGTGCAAAGACAGGGAGTAATGAAAAACTGTTTTTT. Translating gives CSAKTGSNEKLFF.

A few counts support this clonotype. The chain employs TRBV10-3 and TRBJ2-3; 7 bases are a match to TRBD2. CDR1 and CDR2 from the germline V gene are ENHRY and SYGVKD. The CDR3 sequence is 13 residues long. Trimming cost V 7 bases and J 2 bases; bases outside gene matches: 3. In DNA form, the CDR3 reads TGTGCCATCACCCGGGGGGACACAGATACGCAGTATTTT. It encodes CAITRGDTDTQYF.